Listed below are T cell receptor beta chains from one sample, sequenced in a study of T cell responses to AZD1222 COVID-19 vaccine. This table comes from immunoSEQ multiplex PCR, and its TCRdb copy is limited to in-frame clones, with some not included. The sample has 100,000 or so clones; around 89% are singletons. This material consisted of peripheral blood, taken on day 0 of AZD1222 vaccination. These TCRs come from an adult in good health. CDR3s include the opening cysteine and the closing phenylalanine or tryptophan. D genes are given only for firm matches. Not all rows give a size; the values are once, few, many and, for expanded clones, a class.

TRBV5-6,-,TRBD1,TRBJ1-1,TGTGCCAGCAGCTTCCCCACAGGGGGCAACATGAACACTGAAGCTTTCTTT,CASSFPTGGNMNTEAFF
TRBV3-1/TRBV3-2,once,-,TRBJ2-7,TGTGCCAGCAGCCTAAGCTCCCTCTCCGAGCAGTACTTC,CASSLSSLSEQYF
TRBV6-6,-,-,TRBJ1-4,TGTGCCAGCAGTGAGGGGGGCCGAGGTGAAAAACTGTTTTTT,CASSEGGRGEKLFF
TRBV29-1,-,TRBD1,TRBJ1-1,TGCAGCGTCCTGACAGGGGGCTTATCTGAAGCTTTCTTT,CSVLTGGLSEAFF
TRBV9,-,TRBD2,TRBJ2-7,TGTGCCAGCAGCGCCCACCCCGGGGGGGCGTCCTACGAGCAGTACTTC,CASSAHPGGASYEQYF
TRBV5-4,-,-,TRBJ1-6,TGTGCCAGCAGCTACCCCTTACGGATGTATAATTCACCCCTCCACTTT,CASSYPLRMYNSPLHF
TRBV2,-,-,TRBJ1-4,TGTGCCAGCAGGAACAGGGTGGGGAATGAAAAACTGTTTTTT,CASRNRVGNEKLFF
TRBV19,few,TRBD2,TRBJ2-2,TGTGCCAGTAGTACGGGACTAGGAAACACCGGGGAGCTGTTTTTT,CASSTGLGNTGELFF
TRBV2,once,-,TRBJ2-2,TGTGCCAGCAGTGAATTGGGGGAGCTGTTTTTT,CASSELGELFF
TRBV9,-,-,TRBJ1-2,TGTGCCAGCAGCGCTGACACGACACACAAGGGGTATGGCTACACCTTC,CASSADTTHKGYGYTF
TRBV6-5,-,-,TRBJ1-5,TGTGCCAGCAGATTGGGGGGGGCCGCCGGTCAGCCCCAGCATTTT,CASRLGGAAGQPQHF
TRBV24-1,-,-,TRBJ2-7,TGTGCCACCCCCCCGGGGACTTGCTACGAGCAGTACTTC,CATPPGTCYEQYF
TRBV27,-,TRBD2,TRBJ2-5,TGTGCCAGCAGTTTAGCTAGCGGGGGGTTTTCAGAGACCCAGTACTTC,CASSLASGGFSETQYF
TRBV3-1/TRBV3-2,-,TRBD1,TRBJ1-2,TGTGCCAGCAGCCACAAAACAGGGGGCGCGTATGGCTACACCTTC,CASSHKTGGAYGYTF
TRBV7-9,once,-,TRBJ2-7,TGTGCCAGCAGCTCTACAATGGGACATTCCTACGAGCAGTACTTC,CASSSTMGHSYEQYF
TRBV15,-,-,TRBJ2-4,TGTGCCACCAGCAGGGAACAGGGATTCGGGAACATTCAGTACTTC,CATSREQGFGNIQYF